Presented here are 18 T cell receptor beta chains from one specimen sequenced in a study of cytomegalovirus exposure and HLA in healthy donors. Researchers ran the PCR with 60 Vbeta and 13 Jbeta primers. TCRdb keeps only in-frame clones here, not all; method: immunoSEQ multiplex PCR. This sample has approximately 200,000 clones, with roughly 80% found just once. The sample comprised PBMCs. The receptors were gathered from a man aged 35 to 55 in good health and CMV-seronegative.

This chain joins TRBV6-6 and TRBJ2-2; D is perhaps TRBD1 (5 bases). This CDR3 contains 14 residues. Trimming shortened V by 5 bases and J by 4 bases, and 11 bases separated the two germline ends. CDR1 and CDR2 from the germline V gene are MNHNY and SVGAGI (reference sequence). Written as DNA, the CDR3 is TGTGCCAGCAGTGCCGACAGACTCACCGGGGAGCTGTTTTTT. This translates into CASSADRLTGELFF.

The rearrangement uses TRBV7-6 and TRBJ2-5, with TRBD2 as a possible D gene (6 bases). Germline V gene sequence: CDR1 SGHVS, CDR2 FNYEAQ. The germline V and J ends were trimmed by 1 base and 5 bases, with 11 bases remaining between them. This CDR3 region has 14 residues. CDR3 nucleotides: TGTGCCAGCAGCTTAGTTCGTGGGGGGGAGACCCAGTACTTC. Protein product: CASSLVRGGETQYF.

CDR3 in DNA: TGTGCCAGCAGTAGGGACTCGAACACCGGGGAGCTGTTTTTT. The encoded protein is CASSRDSNTGELFF. This chain joins TRBV2 and TRBJ2-2; possible D gene TRBD2, 6 bases. Trimming cost V 5 bases and J 0 bases, with 7 bases left between them. The CDR3 runs to 14 residues. Germline CDR1 is SNHLY and CDR2 is FYNNEI.

This clone was recorded only once. V gene TRBV6-1 combines with J gene TRBJ1-5, with D tentatively TRBD1 (5 bases). The CDR3 length is 15 residues. The ends were cut back, 0 bases at V and 6 bases at J, with 12 bases in the middle. In germline, CDR1 is MNHNS, CDR2 SASEGT. The chain's CDR3 is CASSEAQGFGQPQHF. In DNA form, the CDR3 reads TGTGCCAGCAGTGAAGCTCAGGGTTTCGGTCAGCCCCAGCATTTT.

The chain carries TRBV14 and TRBJ1-1; 7 positions agree with TRBD1. V lost 6 bases, J lost 1 base, and 2 bases stayed unmatched. CDR3 length: 13 amino acids. Germline V gives CDR1 SGHDN, CDR2 FVKESK. The CDR3 sequence: CASSRDRNTEAFF. The CDR3 DNA follows: TGTGCCAGCAGTCGGGACAGGAACACTGAAGCTTTCTTT.

The chain uses TRBV7-3 and TRBJ1-1; D possibly corresponds to TRBD1 (6 bases). CDR3 length: 16 amino acids. Trimming shortened V by 2 bases and J by 2 bases, and 15 bases separated the two germline ends. CDR1 is SGHTA, CDR2 FQGTGA, per germline. In nucleotides, the CDR3 is TGTGCCAGCAGCTTATCGGGGGCGGGGGTAAACACTGAAGCTTTCTTT. Protein product: CASSLSGAGVNTEAFF.

The V gene is TRBV2, the J gene TRBJ2-5, with 8 bases matching TRBD1. This CDR3 comprises 16 residues. The germline V gene has CDR1 SNHLY and CDR2 FYNNEI. With 2 bases clipped from V and 5 bases from J, the junction kept 10 bases outside the gene matches. Written as DNA, the CDR3 is TGTGCCAGCAGTGAACGGGCAGGGGGCTCGTTTGAGACCCAGTACTTC. This sequence encodes CASSERAGGSFETQYF.

The V and J genes are TRBV2 and TRBJ1-1; 7 positions agree with TRBD1. CDR3 length equals 15 residues. Germline values: CDR1 SNHLY, CDR2 FYNNEI. With 5 bases clipped from V and 0 bases from J, the junction kept 6 bases outside the gene matches. CDR3 coding DNA: TGTGCCAGCAGTCGGGGACAGACAATGAACACTGAAGCTTTCTTT. Translated, it gives CASSRGQTMNTEAFF.

V gene TRBV10-3 combines with J gene TRBJ1-6, with unresolved D. The CDR3 has 14 residues. V was trimmed by 3 bases and J by 10 bases, leaving 13 bases between them. CDR1 is ENHRY and CDR2 is SYGVKD in the germline V gene. As DNA, the CDR3 is TGTGCCATCAGTGACGGCCGGGGTGGGTCACCCCTCCACTTT. Protein product: CAISDGRGGSPLHF.

This clone came up once. The CDR3: CASSPGDSTEAFF. Written as DNA, the CDR3 is TGTGCCAGTAGTCCAGGGGATAGCACTGAAGCTTTCTTT. The chain links TRBV19 to TRBJ1-1, with D maybe TRBD1 (6 bases). The germline CDR1 and CDR2 sequences are LNHDA and SQIVND (reference sequence). This CDR3 is built from 13 residues. Between the trimmed V and J ends, which lost 5 bases and 4 bases, there was a span of 11 bases.

A single count supports this clone. The chain carries TRBV13 and TRBJ2-7, with 13 bases identical to TRBD2. CDR3 length equals 16 residues. V shed 7 bases and J 2 bases; nucleotides not matched to a gene: 8. Germline V gene sequence: CDR1 PRHDT, CDR2 FYEKMQ (reference sequence). Here the CDR3 DNA reads TGTGCCAGCAACCTGGGGGGGACTAGCGGGGCCTACGAGCAGTACTTC. Translation: CASNLGGTSGAYEQYF.

The chain joins TRBV15 to TRBJ1-1, with no clear D. CDR3 length: 12 residues. Trimming pared 8 bases from V and 0 bases from J, leaving 7 bases between. Looked up from germline, CDR1 is LNHNV and CDR2 is YYDKDF (reference sequence). CDR3 nucleotides: TGTGCCACCCGACACTTGAACACTGAAGCTTTCTTT. It codes for CATRHLNTEAFF.

The rearrangement links TRBV15 to TRBJ2-1; 7 nucleotides line up with TRBD2. Germline V gene lookup returns CDR1 LNHNV and CDR2 YYDKDF (reference sequence). V trimming: 5 bases; J trimming: 2 bases; junction bases outside the gene matches: 3. The CDR3 contains 14 residues. CDR3 amino acids: CATSPAGTYNEQFF. CDR3 coding DNA: TGTGCCACCAGCCCAGCGGGAACCTACAATGAGCAGTTCTTC.

The chain carries TRBV2 and TRBJ1-1, with D tentatively TRBD1 (5 bases). CDR1 SNHLY and CDR2 FYNNEI come from the germline V gene. Trimming took 3 bases from V and 5 from J, leaving 16 bases between them. The CDR3 is made up of 15 amino acids. For the CDR3, the DNA is TGTGCCAGCAGTGAGAGGGGTACCCGGGGGACTGAAGCTTTCTTT. Translating gives CASSERGTRGTEAFF.

The chain links TRBV29-1 to TRBJ2-1; 10 bases agree with TRBD2. V shed 6 bases and J 4 bases; nucleotides not matched to a gene: 3. The CDR3 loop spans 13 amino acids. Per germline, CDR1 SQVTM and CDR2 ANQGSEA. Here the CDR3 reads CSVGTSVYNEQFF. CDR3 DNA sequence: TGCAGCGTCGGGACTAGCGTGTACAATGAGCAGTTCTTC.

V and J are TRBV5-1 and TRBJ1-1; no reliable D call. The germline V gene encodes CDR1 SGHRS and CDR2 YFSETQ. Trimming shortened V by 4 bases and J by 4 bases, and 8 bases separated the two germline ends. The CDR3 runs to 12 residues. The CDR3 region is CASSAGSTEAFF. The CDR3 DNA reads as TGCGCCAGCAGCGCGGGCTCCACTGAAGCTTTCTTT. Combining the CDR3 with reference TRBV5-1 and TRBJ1-1 gives the whole variable domain KAGVTQTPRYLIKTRGQQVTLSCSPISGHRSVSWYQQTPGQGLQFLFEYFSETQRNKGNFPGRFSGRQFSNSRSEMNVSTLELGDSALYLCASSAGSTEAFFGQGTRLTVV.

The chain is built from TRBV6-5 and TRBJ2-5; 7 bases map to TRBD1. CDR1 and CDR2 from the germline V gene are MNHEY and SVGAGI. V dropped 5 bases and J dropped 7; count of bases not matched to a gene: 10. CDR3 size: 14 residues. The CDR3 loop is CASSDDRVSGTQYF. The CDR3 DNA reads TGTGCCAGCAGTGATGACAGGGTTTCAGGGACCCAGTACTTC.

The CDR3 DNA follows: TGTGCCAGCAGCTTAGATCTAAATCAGCCCCAGCATTTT. This translates into CASSLDLNQPQHF. V gene TRBV7-2 combines with J gene TRBJ1-5; D is undetermined. In germline, CDR1 is SGHTA, CDR2 FQGNSA. The CDR3 has 13 residues. The V gene lost 1 base and the J gene lost 4 bases, with 5 bases spanning the gap.